These T cell receptor beta chains were read from a single sample in a study of blood T cell repertoires in COVID-19. Only in-frame clones appear in the TCRdb table, and some are missing; sequencing was by immunoSEQ multiplex PCR. The sample has about 270,000 clones, 85% to 90% seen once; the top ten hold 2.4%. Sequences were obtained from PBMCs or T cells enriched from blood (not recorded which). Receptor source: a woman between 18 and 29 years old who had recovered from COVID-19. Each CDR3 is given with its conserved first and last residue. The D gene is left open where the match is weak. For some rows the clone size is stated as once, few or many, or as a class when expanded; others skip it.

size: NA
V: TRBV11-2
J: TRBJ2-7
D: NA
CDR3: CASSGPNRDEQYF
DNA: TGTGCCAGCAGCGGACCGAACAGGGACGAGCAGTACTTC

size: NA
V: TRBV28
J: TRBJ1-2
D: TRBD1
CDR3: CASTGTGGLGYTF
DNA: TGTGCCAGCACCGGGACAGGGGGTCTTGGCTACACCTTC

size: NA
V: TRBV18
J: TRBJ1-1
D: NA
CDR3: CASSPFDHRLNTEAFF
DNA: TGTGCCAGCTCACCATTCGATCACAGACTAAACACTGAAGCTTTCTTT

size: NA
V: TRBV18
J: TRBJ2-2
D: NA
CDR3: CASSLFRGDTGELFF
DNA: TGTGCCAGCTCACTTTTCAGGGGTGACACCGGGGAGCTGTTTTTT

size: NA
V: TRBV20-1
J: TRBJ2-1
D: TRBD2
CDR3: CSASRPGAGLYNEQFF
DNA: TGCAGTGCTAGTCGCCCGGGAGCGGGGCTCTACAATGAGCAGTTCTTC

size: few
V: TRBV11-2
J: TRBJ1-4
D: NA
CDR3: CASSLAAGDEKLFF
DNA: TGTGCCAGCAGCTTAGCGGCAGGGGATGAAAAACTGTTTTTT

size: few
V: TRBV9
J: TRBJ2-7
D: TRBD2
CDR3: CASSVGLAGVEQYF
DNA: TGTGCCAGCAGCGTAGGACTAGCGGGGGTCGAGCAGTACTTC

size: NA
V: TRBV7-9
J: TRBJ2-7
D: TRBD2
CDR3: CASSRPGLTSEQYF
DNA: TGTGCCAGCAGCCGGCCGGGACTAACTTCTGAGCAGTACTTC

size: once
V: TRBV6-2/TRBV6-3
J: TRBJ2-7
D: TRBD1
CDR3: CASSSLDRVREQYF
DNA: TGTGCCAGCAGTTCGCTGGACAGGGTGCGTGAGCAGTACTTC

size: NA
V: TRBV4-1
J: TRBJ1-6
D: NA
CDR3: CASSQVLTANSYNSPLHF
DNA: TGCGCCAGCAGCCAAGTATTAACAGCTAACTCCTATAATTCACCCCTCCACTTT

size: NA
V: TRBV9
J: TRBJ1-4
D: NA
CDR3: CASSVGGGFGEKLFF
DNA: TGTGCCAGCAGCGTAGGAGGTGGCTTTGGTGAAAAACTGTTTTTT

size: NA
V: TRBV7-9
J: TRBJ2-1
D: TRBD2
CDR3: CASSLLAGGPDNEQFF
DNA: TGTGCCAGCAGCTTACTTGCGGGGGGGCCGGACAATGAGCAGTTCTTC

size: once
V: TRBV5-1
J: TRBJ2-3
D: NA
CDR3: CASSFSSPTDTQYF
DNA: TGCGCCAGCAGCTTTTCTAGCCCCACAGATACGCAGTATTTT

size: NA
V: TRBV2
J: TRBJ1-1
D: TRBD1
CDR3: CATRTGGEDTEAFF
DNA: TGTGCCACCAGGACAGGGGGAGAGGACACTGAAGCTTTCTTT

size: NA
V: TRBV5-6
J: TRBJ2-5
D: TRBD2
CDR3: CASSWSAGGSAETQYF
DNA: TGTGCCAGCAGCTGGTCGGCGGGGGGCTCGGCAGAGACCCAGTACTTC

size: once
V: TRBV18
J: TRBJ1-2
D: TRBD1
CDR3: CASSPLEGTEGYTF
DNA: TGTGCCAGCTCACCTCTCGAAGGGACAGAGGGCTACACCTTC

size: NA
V: TRBV10-3
J: TRBJ1-2
D: NA
CDR3: CAISGRDSNYGYTF
DNA: TGTGCCATCTCGGGCAGGGACTCTAACTATGGCTACACCTTC

size: NA
V: TRBV5-1
J: TRBJ1-1
D: TRBD1
CDR3: CASSPGTGVNTEAFF
DNA: TGCGCCAGCAGCCCAGGGACAGGAGTGAACACTGAAGCTTTCTTT

size: NA
V: TRBV5-4
J: TRBJ2-7
D: NA
CDR3: CASSPTDSYEQYF
DNA: TGTGCCAGCAGCCCTACGGACAGCTACGAGCAGTACTTC

size: once
V: TRBV19
J: TRBJ1-3
D: TRBD1
CDR3: CASRPPGQGSSGNTIYF
DNA: TGTGCCAGTAGACCACCGGGACAGGGGAGCTCTGGAAACACCATATATTTT

size: NA
V: TRBV5-1
J: TRBJ1-1
D: NA
CDR3: CASSLARANTEAFF
DNA: TGCGCCAGCAGCTTGGCCAGGGCAAACACTGAAGCTTTCTTT

size: NA
V: TRBV6-5
J: TRBJ2-2
D: NA
CDR3: CASSFFTGGELFF
DNA: TGTGCCAGCAGTTTTTTCACTGGCGGGGAGCTGTTTTTT

size: NA
V: TRBV5-1
J: TRBJ1-1
D: NA
CDR3: CASSLLDLGSTEAFF
DNA: TGCGCCAGCAGCTTGCTGGACTTGGGGAGCACTGAAGCTTTCTTT

size: NA
V: TRBV4-1
J: TRBJ1-4
D: NA
CDR3: CASSQAWQGNEKLFF
DNA: TGCGCCAGCAGCCAAGCGTGGCAGGGTAATGAAAAACTGTTTTTT

size: few
V: TRBV14
J: TRBJ1-4
D: TRBD1
CDR3: CASRKRQGTNEKLFF
DNA: TGTGCCAGCAGGAAAAGACAGGGAACTAATGAAAAACTGTTTTTT

size: NA
V: TRBV6-6
J: TRBJ1-5
D: TRBD1
CDR3: CASRDPTGGVEPQHF
DNA: TGTGCCAGCAGAGACCCGACAGGGGGCGTAGAGCCCCAGCATTTT

size: NA
V: TRBV20-1
J: TRBJ2-3
D: NA
CDR3: CSASDPGSTDTQYF
DNA: TGCAGTGCTAGTGACCCGGGGAGCACAGATACGCAGTATTTT

size: NA
V: TRBV5-4
J: TRBJ2-7
D: TRBD2
CDR3: CASSSRGSGGANEQYF
DNA: TGTGCCAGCAGCTCCCGGGGTAGCGGGGGGGCCAACGAGCAGTACTTC

size: NA
V: TRBV28
J: TRBJ1-2
D: NA
CDR3: CATRTPANYGYTF
DNA: TGTGCCACCCGGACACCAGCTAACTATGGCTACACCTTC

size: NA
V: TRBV9
J: TRBJ1-2
D: NA
CDR3: CASSVGSGGTSHGYTF
DNA: TGTGCCAGCAGCGTAGGATCGGGGGGGACGTCTCATGGCTACACCTTC

size: NA
V: TRBV25-1
J: TRBJ1-4
D: NA
CDR3: CASSGVPGPLPGELFF
DNA: TGTGCCAGCAGTGGGGTACCGGGACCTCTACCGGGGGAACTGTTTTTT

size: NA
V: TRBV19
J: TRBJ1-2
D: NA
CDR3: CALGHPPYGYTF
DNA: TGTGCCCTCGGACATCCTCCCTATGGCTACACCTTC

size: NA
V: TRBV4-1
J: TRBJ1-6
D: TRBD1
CDR3: CASSQSEGQGVSPLHF
DNA: TGCGCCAGCAGCCAAAGCGAGGGACAGGGGGTCTCACCCCTCCACTTT

size: NA
V: TRBV6-5
J: TRBJ2-2
D: NA
CDR3: CASSYREIAGELFF
DNA: TGTGCCAGCAGTTATAGGGAGATTGCCGGGGAGCTGTTTTTT

size: medium-sized
V: TRBV6-4
J: TRBJ2-2
D: TRBD2
CDR3: CASSEDGGTGELFF
DNA: TGTGCCAGCAGTGAAGACGGGGGGACCGGGGAGCTGTTTTTT

size: NA
V: TRBV18
J: TRBJ2-3
D: NA
CDR3: CASSPHTDTQYF
DNA: TGTGCCAGCTCACCCCACACAGATACGCAGTATTTT

size: NA
V: TRBV7-9
J: TRBJ1-6
D: TRBD1
CDR3: CASSPNWTGGGSPLHF
DNA: TGTGCCAGCAGCCCGAACTGGACAGGGGGCGGTTCACCCCTCCACTTT

size: NA
V: TRBV19
J: TRBJ2-7
D: TRBD1
CDR3: CASSISGTGTYEQYF
DNA: TGTGCCAGTAGTATCTCCGGGACAGGGACCTACGAGCAGTACTTC

size: NA
V: TRBV10-2
J: TRBJ2-1
D: NA
CDR3: CASSEQGYNEQFF
DNA: TGCGCCAGCAGTGAGCAGGGGTACAATGAGCAGTTCTTC

size: NA
V: TRBV7-9
J: TRBJ2-3
D: TRBD2
CDR3: CASSSLAGSSTDTQYF
DNA: TGTGCCAGCAGCTCCTTAGCGGGGTCCTCCACAGATACGCAGTATTTT

size: NA
V: TRBV5-1
J: TRBJ2-7
D: TRBD1
CDR3: CASRTGTGNDEQYF
DNA: TGCGCCAGCAGGACCGGGACAGGGAACGACGAGCAGTACTTC

size: NA
V: TRBV2
J: TRBJ1-6
D: TRBD1
CDR3: CASGGDRGNSPLHF
DNA: TGTGCCAGCGGTGGGGACAGGGGGAATTCACCCCTCCACTTT

size: NA
V: TRBV5-5
J: TRBJ2-3
D: NA
CDR3: CASSNRQNTDTQYF
DNA: TGTGCCAGCAGCAATCGACAGAACACAGATACGCAGTATTTT

size: NA
V: TRBV10-3
J: TRBJ1-3
D: NA
CDR3: CAISEGSSGNTIYF
DNA: TGTGCCATCAGTGAAGGGAGCTCTGGAAACACCATATATTTT

size: NA
V: TRBV4-2
J: TRBJ2-7
D: TRBD1
CDR3: CASSLEGQDPSYEQYF
DNA: TGTGCCAGCAGCCTTGAAGGACAGGACCCCTCCTACGAGCAGTACTTC

size: NA
V: TRBV5-1
J: TRBJ2-5
D: NA
CDR3: CARTPGLRETQYF
DNA: TGCGCCAGGACACCGGGACTGCGGGAGACCCAGTACTTC

size: NA
V: TRBV5-1
J: TRBJ1-2
D: NA
CDR3: CASAKIGTADGYTF
DNA: TGCGCCAGCGCCAAAATAGGTACAGCGGATGGCTACACCTTC

size: NA
V: TRBV5-1
J: TRBJ2-7
D: TRBD1
CDR3: CASSLGQGLTYEQYF
DNA: TGCGCCAGCAGCCTCGGACAGGGGTTAACCTACGAGCAGTACTTC

size: NA
V: TRBV3-1/TRBV3-2
J: TRBJ1-1
D: NA
CDR3: CASSPLQGGEAFF
DNA: TGTGCCAGCAGCCCTCTACAGGGCGGGGAAGCTTTCTTT

size: NA
V: TRBV20-1
J: TRBJ2-5
D: NA
CDR3: CSASPLSLQYF
DNA: TGCAGTGCTAGCCCACTTTCCCTACAGTACTTC

size: NA
V: TRBV9
J: TRBJ1-2
D: NA
CDR3: CASVGFDSGYTF
DNA: TGTGCCAGTGTGGGGTTTGACAGTGGCTACACCTTC

size: NA
V: TRBV19
J: TRBJ1-5
D: TRBD1
CDR3: CASTPLGQGWQYSNQPQHF
DNA: TGTGCCAGTACCCCGTTAGGACAGGGCTGGCAGTATAGCAATCAGCCCCAGCATTTT

size: NA
V: TRBV19
J: TRBJ1-2
D: TRBD1
CDR3: CASRRDREDYGYTF
DNA: TGTGCCAGTAGGCGGGACAGGGAGGACTATGGCTACACCTTC

size: NA
V: TRBV9
J: TRBJ1-1
D: NA
CDR3: CASSPSRNPLMNTEAFF
DNA: TGTGCCAGCAGCCCAAGCAGGAATCCGTTAATGAACACTGAAGCTTTCTTT

size: NA
V: TRBV5-4
J: TRBJ2-3
D: NA
CDR3: CASSPQGLSTDTQYF
DNA: TGTGCCAGCAGCCCACAGGGTCTAAGCACAGATACGCAGTATTTT